This paragraph reports one T cell receptor beta chain. The junction had 2 bases not matched to a gene; V was cut back by 8 bases and J by 4 bases. Germline V gene lookup returns CDR1 LNHDA and CDR2 SQIVND (reference sequence). The CDR3 is 12 residues long. This entry belongs to a study of blood T cell repertoires in COVID-19. Study summary: The study drew acute and convalescent COVID-19 samples from the United States, Italy and Spain. PBMCs, B-cell-depleted T cells, or T cells provided the cDNA or gDNA that made up the material.

Original processing notes: Estimates of nucleated cell counts were drawn from the amplification of reference gene primers. Clones were sequenced by immunoSEQ multiplex PCR, and TCRdb holds only the in-frame ones, with some missing. That table furnishes V, J and clone size, whereas the DNA furnished D and trimming. The sample lists 150,000 to 200,000 clones; roughly 91% were seen once. This sequence joins TRBV19 and TRBJ1-2, with 9 bases lining up with TRBD1. Sequencing was done on a sample of peripheral blood. The TCR was taken from a man in his late teens or twenties with acute or convalescent COVID-19. CDR3 DNA sequence: TGTGCCAGTTCGGGACAGGGCTATGGCTACACCTTC. This codes for CASSGQGYGYTF.